This T cell receptor (beta chain) was retrieved from a study of shared clonotypes between healthy human individuals. Study-wide findings and caveats: Relative to their counterparts shared across all four donors, non-shared clonotypes exhibited diminished generation probabilities.

Each cell subset's genomic DNA was divided evenly among several immunoSEQ plates. Sequencing used immunoSEQ multiplex PCR; TCRdb keeps in-frame clones, though not all of them. The repertoire holds about 2 million clones, approximately 95% seen once, with about 1.1% in the top ten. This CDR3 region has 11 residues. CDR1 and CDR2 from the germline V gene are SGHTA and FQGNSA. The ends were cut back, 1 base at V and 16 bases at J, with 8 bases in the middle. Only one count was recorded for this clone. Its specificity is unknown. Selected positively for CCR7 and CD45RO-negative, naive CD8 cells excluded terminally differentiated effector memory CD45RA+ cells.

The sample was naive CD8+ T cells sorted from blood. The sequence was collected from a man aged 18 to 30 in good health. V usage is TRBV7-2 and J usage is TRBJ1-6, with no clear D. The CDR3 region is CASSLGEALHF. CDR3 nucleotides: TGTGCCAGCAGCTTAGGGGAGGCTCTCCACTTT.